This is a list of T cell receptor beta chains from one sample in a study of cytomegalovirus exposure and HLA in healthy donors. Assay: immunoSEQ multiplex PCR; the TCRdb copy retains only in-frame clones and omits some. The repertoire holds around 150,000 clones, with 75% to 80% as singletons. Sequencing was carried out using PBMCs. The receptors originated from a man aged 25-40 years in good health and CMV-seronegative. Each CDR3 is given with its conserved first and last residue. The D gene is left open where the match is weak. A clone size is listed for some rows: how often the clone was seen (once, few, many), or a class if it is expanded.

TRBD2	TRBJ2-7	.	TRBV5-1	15	CASSPPGLISYEQYF	TGCGCCAGCAGCCCCCCGGGACTAATCTCCTACGAGCAGTACTTC
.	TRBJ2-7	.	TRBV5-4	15	CASSLSSHSSYEQYF	TGTGCCAGCAGCTTGTCCTCTCATAGCTCCTACGAGCAGTACTTC
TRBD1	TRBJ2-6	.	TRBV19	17	CASSIAGQGTGANVLTF	TGTGCCAGTAGTATCGCGGGACAGGGGACCGGGGCCAACGTCCTGACTTTC
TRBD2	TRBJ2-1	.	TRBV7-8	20	CASSHQTGRVLAGGHNEQFF	TGTGCCAGCAGCCACCAAACGGGCAGGGTTTTAGCGGGAGGCCACAATGAGCAGTTCTTC
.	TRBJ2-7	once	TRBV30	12	CAGTTGAYEQYF	TGTGCTGGAACGACAGGCGCCTACGAGCAGTACTTC
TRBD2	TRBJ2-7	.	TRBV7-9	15	CASSFATSGSYEQYF	TGTGCCAGCAGCTTCGCGACTAGCGGGAGCTACGAGCAGTACTTC
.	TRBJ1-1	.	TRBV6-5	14	CASRLFGGGTEAFF	TGTGCCAGCAGACTTTTCGGGGGGGGCACTGAAGCTTTCTTT
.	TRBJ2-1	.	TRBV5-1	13	CASSFQTYNEQFF	TGCGCCAGCAGCTTTCAAACCTACAATGAGCAGTTCTTC
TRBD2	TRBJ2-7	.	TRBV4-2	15	CASRPTSGLSYEQYF	TGTGCCAGCAGACCGACTAGCGGGCTTTCCTACGAGCAGTACTTC
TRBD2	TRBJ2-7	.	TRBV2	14	CASSGSAGRYEQYF	TGTGCCAGCAGTGGCTCAGCGGGACGGTACGAGCAGTACTTC
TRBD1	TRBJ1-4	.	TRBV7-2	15	CASSYSGTGAEKLFF	TGTGCCAGCAGCTATTCCGGGACAGGGGCTGAAAAACTGTTTTTT
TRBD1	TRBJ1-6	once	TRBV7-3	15	CASSPSGGSNSPLHF	TGTGCCAGCAGTCCATCAGGGGGTAGTAATTCACCCCTCCACTTT
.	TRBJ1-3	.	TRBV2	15	CASRERTASGNTIYF	TGTGCCAGCAGGGAACGGACAGCCTCTGGAAACACCATATATTTT
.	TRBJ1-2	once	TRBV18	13	CASSHGTPDGYTF	TGTGCCAGCTCTCATGGGACTCCGGATGGCTACACCTTC
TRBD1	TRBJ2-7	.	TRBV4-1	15	CASSHELQGTYEQYF	TGCGCCAGCAGCCATGAATTACAGGGGACCTACGAGCAGTACTTC
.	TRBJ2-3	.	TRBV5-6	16	CASSLRTSGATDTQYF	TGTGCCAGCAGCTTACGAACAAGCGGAGCCACAGATACGCAGTATTTT
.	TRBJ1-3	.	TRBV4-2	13	CASSQVEVNTIYF	TGTGCCAGCAGCCAAGTGGAGGTTAACACCATATATTTT
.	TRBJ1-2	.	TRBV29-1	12	CSVAGVPYGYTF	TGCAGCGTTGCCGGGGTACCCTATGGCTACACCTTC
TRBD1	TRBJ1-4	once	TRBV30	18	CAGNDPIGTDTANEKLFF	TGTGCCGGAAACGATCCTATCGGGACAGATACTGCTAATGAAAAACTGTTTTTT
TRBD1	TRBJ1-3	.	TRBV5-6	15	CASSGTGGSGNTIYF	TGTGCCAGCAGCGGGACAGGGGGCTCTGGAAACACCATATATTTT
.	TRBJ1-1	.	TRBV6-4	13	CASSKTVNTEAFF	TGTGCCAGCAGTAAGACAGTGAACACTGAAGCTTTCTTT
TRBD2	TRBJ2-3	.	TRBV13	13	CASSLAGEDTQYF	TGTGCCAGCAGCCTAGCGGGAGAAGATACGCAGTATTTT
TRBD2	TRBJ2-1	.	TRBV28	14	CASSLTSGRIEQFF	TGTGCCAGCAGTTTAACTAGCGGGAGAATAGAGCAGTTCTTC
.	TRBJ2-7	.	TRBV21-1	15	CASSVQGKDAYEQYF	TGTGCCAGCAGCGTACAGGGGAAAGATGCATACGAGCAGTACTTC
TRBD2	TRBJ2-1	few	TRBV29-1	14	CSVVRLADTGEQFF	TGCAGCGTTGTTAGACTAGCCGATACCGGTGAGCAGTTCTTC
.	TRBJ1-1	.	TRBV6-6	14	CASSLQGANTEAFF	TGTGCCAGCAGTTTACAGGGAGCTAACACTGAAGCTTTCTTT
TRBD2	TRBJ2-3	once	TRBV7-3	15	CASSSQLAGADTQYF	TGTGCCAGCAGCTCCCAACTAGCGGGAGCAGATACGCAGTATTTT
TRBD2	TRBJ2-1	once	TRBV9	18	CASSVGSGRNYLYNEQFF	TGTGCCAGCAGCGTTGGTAGCGGGAGAAATTACCTTTACAATGAGCAGTTCTTC
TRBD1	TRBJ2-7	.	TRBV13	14	CASSLLGQGNEQYF	TGTGCCAGCAGCTTGTTGGGACAGGGGAACGAGCAGTACTTC
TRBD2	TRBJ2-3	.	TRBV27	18	CASSLFPGLAGVVDTQYF	TGTGCCAGCAGTTTATTCCCGGGACTAGCGGGAGTTGTAGATACGCAGTATTTT
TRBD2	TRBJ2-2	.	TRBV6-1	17	CASSAQGGLAGSGELFF	TGTGCCAGCAGTGCCCAGGGGGGACTAGCGGGAAGCGGGGAGCTGTTTTTT
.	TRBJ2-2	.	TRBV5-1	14	CASSKGQNTGELFF	TGCGCCAGCAGCAAGGGACAGAACACCGGGGAGCTGTTTTTT
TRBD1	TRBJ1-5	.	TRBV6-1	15	CASRRSGGGNQPQHF	TGTGCCAGCAGGCGATCAGGGGGCGGTAATCAGCCCCAGCATTTT
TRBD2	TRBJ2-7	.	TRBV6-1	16	CASSGGGLAGSYEQYF	TGTGCCAGCAGTGGCGGGGGACTAGCGGGTTCGTACGAGCAGTACTTC
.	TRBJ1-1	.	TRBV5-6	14	CASSLLGYGTEAFF	TGTGCCAGCAGCTTGTTGGGCTACGGCACTGAAGCTTTCTTT
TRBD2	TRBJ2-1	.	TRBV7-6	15	CASSLDSGILNEQFF	TGTGCCAGCAGCTTGGATAGCGGGATACTCAATGAGCAGTTCTTC
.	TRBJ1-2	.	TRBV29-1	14	CSVGRSGFDYGYTF	TGCAGCGTTGGTAGATCGGGTTTTGACTATGGCTACACCTTC
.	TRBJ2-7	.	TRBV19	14	CASSIVAGQDEQYF	TGTGCCAGTAGTATAGTGGCGGGTCAGGACGAGCAGTACTTC
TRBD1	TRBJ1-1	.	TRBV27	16	CASSSTGQGVATEAFF	TGTGCCAGCAGTTCGACGGGACAGGGGGTGGCCACTGAAGCTTTCTTT
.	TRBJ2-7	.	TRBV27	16	CASSLQAAAQSYEQYF	TGTGCCAGCAGTTTACAGGCCGCAGCCCAATCCTACGAGCAGTACTTC
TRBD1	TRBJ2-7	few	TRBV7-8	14	CASSLRGQLYEQYF	TGTGCCAGCAGCTTAAGGGGGCAGCTATACGAGCAGTACTTC
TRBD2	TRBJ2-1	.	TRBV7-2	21	CASSLAFGRFTSGRRHNEQFF	TGTGCCAGCAGCTTAGCCTTCGGACGGTTCACGAGCGGGAGGAGGCACAATGAGCAGTTCTTC
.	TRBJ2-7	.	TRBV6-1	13	CASSEGTPAIEYF	TGTGCCAGCAGTGAAGGGACTCCCGCTATTGAGTACTTC
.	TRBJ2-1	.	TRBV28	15	CASSFTGQGKNEQFF	TGTGCCAGCAGTTTTACCGGGCAGGGAAAAAATGAGCAGTTCTTC
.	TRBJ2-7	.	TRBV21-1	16	CASSISYRGGMWEQYF	TGTGCCAGCAGCATCTCATATCGGGGAGGGATGTGGGAGCAGTACTTC
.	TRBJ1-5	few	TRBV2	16	CASSLRQGNSNQPQHF	TGTGCCAGCAGTCTCCGGCAGGGTAATAGCAATCAGCCCCAGCATTTT
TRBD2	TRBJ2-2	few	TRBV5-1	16	CASSLLSSGNTGELFF	TGCGCCAGCAGCTTGCTGTCTAGCGGGAACACCGGGGAGCTGTTTTTT
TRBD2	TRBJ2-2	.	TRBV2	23	CASSEVGGAPGLAGGPNTGELFF	TGTGCCAGCAGTGAAGTTGGGGGGGCTCCGGGACTAGCGGGCGGGCCGAACACCGGGGAGCTGTTTTTT
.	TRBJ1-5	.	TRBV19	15	CASSQGSNSNQPQHF	TGTGCCAGCTCCCAGGGATCTAATAGCAATCAGCCCCAGCATTTT